These T cell receptor beta chains were read from a single sample in a study of T-cell reconstitution after alpha-beta-depleted transplantation in children. TCRdb independently ran MiXCR on the PCR reads; one entry per CDR3 protein. Seen here are fewer than 400,000 distinct CDR3 sequences, roughly 25% observed once, and the top ten hold approximately 11%. This specimen was PBMCs, mostly from graft donor cells, taken 180 days after TCRalphabeta/CD19-depleted stem cell transplant. The receptors were gathered from a male patient between 10 and 17 years old who had a stem cell transplant for acute lymphoblastic leukemia, so the T cells may come from the graft donor. Each CDR3 is given with its conserved first and last residue. Each record gives: D gene, clone size, J gene, V gene, CDR3 DNA, CDR3 protein. The D gene is left open where the match is weak. Expanded clones are given a class, and other clones once, few, many or no size at all.

>-|-|TRBJ2-7|TRBV20-1
TGCAGTGCGCGGGACACCGTCTACGAGCAGTACTTC
CSARDTVYEQYF
>-|-|TRBJ1-5|TRBV7-8
TGTGCCAGCAGCTTAGCTGACAGTTTCAATCAGCCCCAGCATTTT
CASSLADSFNQPQHF
>TRBD2|-|TRBJ2-7|TRBV20-1
TGCAGTGCTAGAGTACCGGGACTAGCGGACTACGAGCAGTACTTC
CSARVPGLADYEQYF
>-|few|TRBJ1-1|TRBV9
TGTGCCAGCAGCGTAGATGGGGATTCAGGAGGTCGGGGCACTGAAGCTTTCTTT
CASSVDGDSGGRGTEAFF
>-|-|TRBJ1-2|TRBV5-1
TGCGCCAGCAGAGGAATCAACAACCCTGATGGCTACACCTTC
CASRGINNPDGYTF
>-|few|TRBJ2-4|TRBV4-1
TGCGCCAGCAGCCAAGGGGCGTGGGCCAAAAACATTCAGTACTTC
CASSQGAWAKNIQYF
>-|few|TRBJ2-6|TRBV5-1
TGCGCCAGCAGCCAACTGGGAGAGGGTACGGCTTTC
CASSQLGEGTAF
>TRBD1|few|TRBJ1-2|TRBV12-3/TRBV12-4
TGTGCCAGCAGTTCCTACAGGGGCGGCTACACCTTC
CASSSYRGGYTF
>TRBD2|few|TRBJ2-1|TRBV12-3/TRBV12-4
TGTGCCAGCAGCCGTTGGGACTACTCCTACAATGAGCAGTTCTTC
CASSRWDYSYNEQFF
>-|few|TRBJ2-1|TRBV18
TGTGCCAGCTCACCACTAGCGGAAACCTACAATGAGCAGTTCTTC
CASSPLAETYNEQFF
>TRBD2|few|TRBJ2-5|TRBV5-6
TGTGCCAGCAGCCCAGGACTAGTGGAAGAGACCCAGTACTTC
CASSPGLVEETQYF
>-|few|TRBJ1-5|TRBV4-1
TGCGCCAGCAGCCAAGCGACAGTTAGCAATCAGCCCCAGCATTTT
CASSQATVSNQPQHF
>-|-|TRBJ2-7|TRBV5-5
TGTGCCAGCAGCTTGGACCCTAGCAGGATATACGAGCAGTACTTC
CASSLDPSRIYEQYF
>TRBD2|many|TRBJ2-7|TRBV4-2
TGTGCCAGCAGCCAAGATATCCTAGCGGGGTACGAGCAGTACTTC
CASSQDILAGYEQYF
>TRBD1|few|TRBJ1-4|TRBV15
TGTGCCACCAGCAGAGATATCGTGACAGGGAGGAATGAAAAACTGTTTTTT
CATSRDIVTGRNEKLFF